The 3 T cell receptor beta chains listed next were all sequenced from one sample in a study of OX40 agonist ivuxolimab in advanced cancers. The table came from immunoSEQ multiplex PCR; TCRdb's copy has only in-frame clones and leaves some out. The data contain 70,000 to 80,000 clones, 80% to 95% of them singletons. Here the sequenced sample was CD4+ or CD8+ T cells sorted from blood, taken in a trial of the OX40 agonist ivuxolimab. Receptors originate from an adult with an advanced solid tumor such as melanoma, head and neck, liver or kidney cancer.

In its sample, this clone is medium-sized. This rearrangement joins TRBV4-1 to TRBJ2-1; D is uncertain. V was trimmed by 0 bases and J by 3 bases, leaving 3 bases between them. The CDR3 is made up of 13 amino acids. The germline gives CDR1 MGHRA, CDR2 YSYEKL. The CDR3 here is CASSQDFYNEQFF. CDR3 nucleotide sequence: TGCGCCAGCAGCCAAGACTTCTACAATGAGCAGTTCTTC.

The chain recombines TRBV5-6 with TRBJ2-5, with 10 bases that match TRBD2. The closer fit of TRBJ2-7 to the DNA end suggests the J call may be wrong. CDR1 SGHDT and CDR2 YYEEEE come from the germline V gene. The CDR3 sequence is 16 residues long. The CDR3 nucleotides are TGTGCCAGCAGCTTGTTCTGGAGCGGGAGGGCCTACGAGCAGTACTTC. It translates to CASSLFWSGRAYEQYF.

This rearrangement joins TRBV21-1 to TRBJ2-5. TRBV21-1 is recorded as a pseudogene. CDR3 length equals 10 residues. CDR3 bases: TGTGCCAGCACTTGGAAGACCCAGTACTTC. Translated, it gives CASTWKTQYF.